The entry below describes one TCR beta chain. What it recognizes is unknown. These data originate in a study of T cell repertoires in cytomegalovirus infection. Study as a whole: As its CMV epitopes, the study selected recently identified HLA-C-restricted and well-studied HLA-B-restricted targets. Based on public TCR beta signatures, there were indications of CMV infection and of a matching HLA type.

TCRdb reprocessed the reads via MiXCR and lists one record per CDR3 protein. The profile shows 550,000 to 700,000 distinct CDR3 sequences, just under 40% of them singletons. The sequenced sample was cultured PBMCs, obtained from culture after CMV antigen stimulation. The sequence was obtained from a human donor in good health (CMV status not recorded). Some clones in this sample may be carry-over from other donors' samples.

In DNA form, the CDR3 reads TGTGCCAGCAGTTTAGAGGAGACTGAAGCTTTCTTT. This encodes CASSLEETEAFF. V gene TRBV12-3 or TRBV12-4 combines with J gene TRBJ1-1; D is ambiguous. This CDR3 has 12 residues. V was clipped by 1 base and J by 5 bases, with 5 bases between them.